The rows below give T cell receptor beta chains drawn from one sample of a study of vaccination and CD4 T cells after COVID-19. These receptors have no identified antigens. In TCRdb, the PCR reads were re-called with MiXCR into one record per CDR3 protein. The data contain roughly 24,000 distinct CDR3 sequences, 64% of them singletons. Sequencing was carried out using CD4+ T cells from blood, cultured in vitro. These receptors originate from a human donor who had recovered from COVID-19. Both conserved end residues are part of each CDR3. The D gene is left open where the match is weak. Expanded clones get a size class; other rows say once, few or many, or leave the size out.

J	size	D	V	DNA	CDR3
TRBJ1-5	few	NA	TRBV7-2	TGTGCCAGCAGCCGACACACCATAACAGGGAGCCTACGGCCCCAGCATTTT	CASSRHTITGSLRPQHF
TRBJ2-3	NA	NA	TRBV20-1	TGCAGTGCTAGGCGGGAACCCACAGATACGCAGTATTTT	CSARREPTDTQYF
TRBJ2-1	few	NA	TRBV20-1	TGCAGTGCCCTCAGGGGTTCCTACAATGAGCAGTTCTTC	CSALRGSYNEQFF
TRBJ1-1	few	NA	TRBV7-2	TGTGCCAGCAGGCGAGAACTGAACACTGAAGCTTTCTTT	CASRRELNTEAFF
TRBJ2-7	once	NA	TRBV6-1	TGTGCCAGCAGTACACTTCGCGACAGGAGCTACGAGCAGTACTTC	CASSTLRDRSYEQYF
TRBJ2-5	NA	TRBD1	TRBV27	TGTGCCAGCAGTAAATATGTCTCGAACAGGGGGCGAGAGACCCAGTACTTC	CASSKYVSNRGRETQYF
TRBJ2-7	medium-sized	NA	TRBV28	TGTGCCAGCAGCCACGGGACGGCCGGCATTGGGCAGTACTTC	CASSHGTAGIGQYF
TRBJ2-3	NA	TRBD2	TRBV11-2	TGTGCCAGCAGCTTGAGCGGGAGGGCCGGACGTACAGATACGCAGTATTTT	CASSLSGRAGRTDTQYF
TRBJ2-7	NA	TRBD1	TRBV6-5	TGTGCCAGCAGTTACTCGACGGGACAGGGCACAACCTACGAGCAGTACTTC	CASSYSTGQGTTYEQYF
TRBJ1-1	NA	NA	TRBV6-2/TRBV6-3	TGTGCCAGCACCTATGTTTCCCCGAACACTGAAGCTTTCTTT	CASTYVSPNTEAFF
TRBJ2-3	few	TRBD2	TRBV20-1	TGCAGTGCCGCTAGCGGGAGAAGAGGAGATACGCAGTATTTT	CSAASGRRGDTQYF
TRBJ2-7	NA	TRBD2	TRBV6-2/TRBV6-3	TGTGCCAGCAGCCCCTACCGGGGACTAGCGGGAACCTACGAGCAGTACTTC	CASSPYRGLAGTYEQYF
TRBJ2-3	NA	NA	TRBV4-3	TGCGCCAGCAGCCAAGATTCGGCGAGGAGCACAGATACGCAGTATTTT	CASSQDSARSTDTQYF
TRBJ2-5	NA	NA	TRBV28	TGTGCCAGCAGTAACGGGCTCCATCCCCAAGGTACCCAGTACTTC	CASSNGLHPQGTQYF
TRBJ1-1	NA	NA	TRBV15	TGTGCCACCAGCAGTGATGCCCGTTGGGAAGCTTTCTTT	CATSSDARWEAFF
TRBJ1-2	once	NA	TRBV28	TGTGCCAGCATCTCTCCGAGCCCCCGTGAGGGCTACACCTTC	CASISPSPREGYTF
TRBJ1-4	once	TRBD1	TRBV6-1	TGTGCCAGCAGACGGACAGGGGTTGGAGAAAAACTGTTTTTT	CASRRTGVGEKLFF
TRBJ1-3	NA	NA	TRBV27	TGTGCCAGCAGTTCCTCCGGCAGGGCGGCCACCATATATTTT	CASSSSGRAATIYF
TRBJ2-1	NA	NA	TRBV15	TGTGCCACCAGCAGAGATCAGCCCACCTACAATGAGCAGTTCTTC	CATSRDQPTYNEQFF
TRBJ1-1	few	TRBD1	TRBV6-1	TGTGCCAGCAGAGCCCTTGACAGGGTGGGCACTGAAGCTTTCTTT	CASRALDRVGTEAFF
TRBJ2-3	NA	TRBD2	TRBV29-1	TGCAGCGTTGCGACTAGCGGGGCGGCAGATACGCAGTATTTT	CSVATSGAADTQYF
TRBJ2-1	NA	TRBD1	TRBV6-1	TGTGCCAGCAAGCCGGGACAGGGGGCCCATGAGCAGTTCTTC	CASKPGQGAHEQFF
TRBJ2-5	NA	TRBD1	TRBV19	TGTGCCAGCGGGACAGGGAAGGCGCGGGGTCAAGAGACCCAGTACTTC	CASGTGKARGQETQYF
TRBJ1-5	NA	NA	TRBV20-1	TGCAGTGCTAGGGGTGCCCCGAGTCCGCGGAGCAATCAGCCCCAGCATTTT	CSARGAPSPRSNQPQHF